The sequence of this T cell receptor (beta chain) was determined in a study of high-grade serous ovarian cancer treatment subgroups. Of note for this clone: The antigen is not known.

Notes on the study in general: Same-patient tumor repertoires overlapped at roughly 0.095 to 0.8; different patients barely overlapped. CDR1 and CDR2 were left unanalyzed; analyses focused on CDR3.

This CDR3 spans 14 amino acids. V lost 0 bases to trimming and J lost 7 bases; unmatched junction nucleotides: 3. The germline gives CDR1 SGHKS, CDR2 YYEKEE (reference sequence). Profiling relied on immunoSEQ multiplex PCR, and the TCRdb table lists in-frame clones only, not all of them. The data contain 3,000 to 3,500 clones, around four fifths of them singletons. The tumor samples were collected prior to definitive surgery or chemotherapy. This clonotype was obtained from a human donor with high-grade serous ovarian cancer. J is TRBJ2-2 and V is TRBV5-5, with 7 bases matching TRBD1. The source material was tumor tissue. The DNA of the CDR3 is TGTGCCAGCAGCTTGGGACAGGGTGTCGGGGAGCTGTTTTTT. It codes for CASSLGQGVGELFF.